This T cell receptor beta chain was recovered during a study of a mutant IDH1 vaccine in newly diagnosed glioma. This CDR3 is 14 amino acids long. Germline CDR1 reads SNHLY; CDR2 reads FYNNEI. V was pared by 2 bases and J by 2 bases, with 8 bases between. Here immunoSEQ multiplex PCR was the method, and the copy in TCRdb shows in-frame clones only, minus some. The profile covers 35,000 to 50,000 clones, with 85% to 95% appearing a single time and less than 5% taken by the ten largest. Remarks on this clone: Its antigen is still unknown.

Time point: week 23, last vaccination. Topical imiquimod accompanied each vaccine dose, which consisted of 300 ug of mutant IDH1 20-mer peptide. V is TRBV2 and J is TRBJ2-3; D remains unclear. Sample: PBMCs, taken from a glioma patient whose treatment included an IDH1 peptide vaccine. This TCR was recovered from a man between 45 and 60 years old with glioma. The chain's CDR3 is CASSERTSTDTQYF. The CDR3 coding sequence is TGTGCCAGCAGTGAAAGGACCTCCACAGATACGCAGTATTTT.